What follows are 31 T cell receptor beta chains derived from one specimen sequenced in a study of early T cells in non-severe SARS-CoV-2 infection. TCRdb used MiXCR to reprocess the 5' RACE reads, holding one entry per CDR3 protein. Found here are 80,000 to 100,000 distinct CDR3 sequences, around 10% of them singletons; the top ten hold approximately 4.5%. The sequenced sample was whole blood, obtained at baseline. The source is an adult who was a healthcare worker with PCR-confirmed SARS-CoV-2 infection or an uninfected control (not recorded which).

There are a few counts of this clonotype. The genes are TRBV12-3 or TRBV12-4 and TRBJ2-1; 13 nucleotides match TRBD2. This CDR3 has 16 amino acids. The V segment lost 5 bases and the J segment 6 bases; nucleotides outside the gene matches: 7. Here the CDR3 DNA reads TGTGCCAGCAGTGAGCCCGGGACTAGCGGGGCCAATGAGCAGTTCTTC. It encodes CASSEPGTSGANEQFF.

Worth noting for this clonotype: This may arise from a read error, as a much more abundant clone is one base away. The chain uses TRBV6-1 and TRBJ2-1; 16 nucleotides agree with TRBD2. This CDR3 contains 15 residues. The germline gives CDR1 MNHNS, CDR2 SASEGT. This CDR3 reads CVSTGTSGGASEQFF. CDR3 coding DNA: TGTGTCAGCACTGGGACTAGCGGGGGGGCCAGTGAGCAGTTCTTC.

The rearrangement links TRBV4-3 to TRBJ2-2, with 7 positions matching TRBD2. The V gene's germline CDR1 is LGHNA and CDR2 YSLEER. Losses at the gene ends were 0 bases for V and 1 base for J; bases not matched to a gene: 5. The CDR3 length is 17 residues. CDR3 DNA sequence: TGCGCCAGCAGCCAAGATCCCCCGGGAGGGAACACCGGGGAGCTGTTTTTT. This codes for CASSQDPPGGNTGELFF.

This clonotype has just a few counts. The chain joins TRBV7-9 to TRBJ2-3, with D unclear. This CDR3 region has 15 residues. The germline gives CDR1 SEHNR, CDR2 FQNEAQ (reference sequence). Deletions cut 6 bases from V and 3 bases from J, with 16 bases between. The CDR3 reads CASRSQRVGTDTQYF. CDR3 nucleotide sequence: TGTGCCAGCAGATCACAGAGAGTGGGGACAGATACGCAGTATTTT.

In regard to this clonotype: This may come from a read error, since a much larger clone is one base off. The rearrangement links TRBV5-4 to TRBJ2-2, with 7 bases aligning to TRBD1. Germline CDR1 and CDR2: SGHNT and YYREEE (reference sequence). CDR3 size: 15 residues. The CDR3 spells CVSSTRQGRTGELFF. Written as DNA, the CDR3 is TGTGTCAGCAGCACCCGACAGGGAAGGACCGGGGAGCTGTTTTTT.

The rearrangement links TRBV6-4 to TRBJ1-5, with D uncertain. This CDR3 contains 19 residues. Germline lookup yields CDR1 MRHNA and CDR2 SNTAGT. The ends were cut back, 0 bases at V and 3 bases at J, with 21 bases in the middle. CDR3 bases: TGTGCCAGCAGTGACTCGTGGCAGTGGGCCCAAATGGACAATCAGCCCCAGCATTTT. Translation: CASSDSWQWAQMDNQPQHF.

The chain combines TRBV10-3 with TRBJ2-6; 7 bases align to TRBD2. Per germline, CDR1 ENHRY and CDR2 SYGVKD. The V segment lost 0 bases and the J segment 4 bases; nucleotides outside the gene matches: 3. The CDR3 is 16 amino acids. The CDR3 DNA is TGTGCCATCAGTGAGTCCCCCGGGAGGGGGGCCAACGTCCTGACTTTC. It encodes CAISESPGRGANVLTF.

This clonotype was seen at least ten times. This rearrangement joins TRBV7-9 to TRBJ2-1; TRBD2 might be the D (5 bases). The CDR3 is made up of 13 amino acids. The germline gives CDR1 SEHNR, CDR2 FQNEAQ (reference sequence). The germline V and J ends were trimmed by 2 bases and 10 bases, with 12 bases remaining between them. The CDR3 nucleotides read TGTGCCAGCAGCTTACTAGCCGCCTCGGAGCAGTTCTTC. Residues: CASSLLAASEQFF.

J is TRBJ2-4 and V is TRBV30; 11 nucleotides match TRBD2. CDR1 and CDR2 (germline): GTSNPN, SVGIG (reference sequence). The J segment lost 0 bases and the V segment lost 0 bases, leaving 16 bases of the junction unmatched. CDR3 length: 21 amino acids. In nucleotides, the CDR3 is TGTGCCTGGAGTGTCGGGCCGTCGGGACTAGCGGAGTTAATAGCCAAAAACATTCAGTACTTC. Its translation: CAWSVGPSGLAELIAKNIQYF.

The DNA of the CDR3 is TGCAGCGTTGAAGATTTCGGGGGGCACTTTAGCACAGATACGCAGTATTTT. Translating it yields CSVEDFGGHFSTDTQYF. The chain carries TRBV29-1 and TRBJ2-3; D is possibly TRBD2 (7 bases). Germline V lookup: CDR1 SQVTM, CDR2 ANQGSEA. V was shortened by 0 bases and J by 0 bases, with 16 bases between the two germline ends. The CDR3 spans 17 residues.

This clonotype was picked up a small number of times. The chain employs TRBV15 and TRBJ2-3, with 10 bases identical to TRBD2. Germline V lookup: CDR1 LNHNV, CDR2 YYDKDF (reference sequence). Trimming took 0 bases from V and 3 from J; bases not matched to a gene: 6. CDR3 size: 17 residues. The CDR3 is CATSRDLAGARTDTQYF. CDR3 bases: TGTGCCACCAGCAGAGACCTAGCGGGGGCCCGTACAGATACGCAGTATTTT.

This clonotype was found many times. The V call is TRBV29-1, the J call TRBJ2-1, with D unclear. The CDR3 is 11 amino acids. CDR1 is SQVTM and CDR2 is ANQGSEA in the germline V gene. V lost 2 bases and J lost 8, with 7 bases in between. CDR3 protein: CSVESRYEQFF. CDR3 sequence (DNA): TGCAGCGTTGAATCCCGTTATGAGCAGTTCTTC.

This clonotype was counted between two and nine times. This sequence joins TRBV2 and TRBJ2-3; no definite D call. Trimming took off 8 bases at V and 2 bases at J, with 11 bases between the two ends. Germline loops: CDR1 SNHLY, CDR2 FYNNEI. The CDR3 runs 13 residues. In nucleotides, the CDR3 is TGTGCCAGCTGGTTGGCGGACACAGATACGCAGTATTTT. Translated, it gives CASWLADTDTQYF. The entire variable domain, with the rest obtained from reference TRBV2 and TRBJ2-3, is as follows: EPEVTQTPSHQVTQMGQEVILRCVPISNHLYFYWYRQILGQKVEFLVSFYNNEISEKSEIFDDQFSVERPDGSNFTLKIRSTKLEDSAMYFCASWLADTDTQYFGPGTRLTVL.

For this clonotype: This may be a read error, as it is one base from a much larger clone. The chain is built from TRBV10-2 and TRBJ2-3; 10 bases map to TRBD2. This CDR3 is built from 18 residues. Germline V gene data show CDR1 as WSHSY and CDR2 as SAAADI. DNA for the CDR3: TGCCCCAGCAGTGTCCCCTTTCTTAGCGGGGGGATCACAGATACGCAGTATTTT. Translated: CPSSVPFLSGGITDTQYF.

The CDR3 coding sequence is TGTGCCAGCAGTTTAGTACTAGCGGTCGCGAACACCGGGGAGCTGTTTTTT. It translates to CASSLVLAVANTGELFF. The V and J genes are TRBV28 and TRBJ2-2, with 8 bases fitting TRBD2. V shed 2 bases, J shed 0 bases, and the junction held 5 bases outside the gene matches. Germline V gene lookup returns CDR1 MDHEN and CDR2 SYDVKM. The CDR3 has 17 amino acids.

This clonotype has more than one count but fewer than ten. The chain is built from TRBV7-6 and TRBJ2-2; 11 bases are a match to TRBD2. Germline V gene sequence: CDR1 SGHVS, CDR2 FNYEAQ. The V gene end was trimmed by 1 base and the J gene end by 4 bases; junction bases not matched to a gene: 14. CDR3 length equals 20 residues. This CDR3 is CASSLVVAGGSTTPTGELFF. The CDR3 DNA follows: TGTGCCAGCAGCTTAGTAGTAGCGGGAGGGTCCACCACCCCCACCGGGGAGCTGTTTTTT.

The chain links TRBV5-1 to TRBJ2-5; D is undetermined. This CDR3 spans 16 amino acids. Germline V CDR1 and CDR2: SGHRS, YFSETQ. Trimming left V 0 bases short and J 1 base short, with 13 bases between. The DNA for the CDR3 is TGCGCCAGCAGCTTGGCCCTCTCAAGGGTCCAAGAGACCCAGTACTTC. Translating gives CASSLALSRVQETQYF.

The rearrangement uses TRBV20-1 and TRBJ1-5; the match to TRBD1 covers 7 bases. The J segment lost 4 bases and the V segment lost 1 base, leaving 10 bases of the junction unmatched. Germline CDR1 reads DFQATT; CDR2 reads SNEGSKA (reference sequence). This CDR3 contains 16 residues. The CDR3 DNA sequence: TGCAGTGCTAGAGGGGACAGCCAAAAGCCTAATCAGCCCCAGCATTTT. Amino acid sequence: CSARGDSQKPNQPQHF.

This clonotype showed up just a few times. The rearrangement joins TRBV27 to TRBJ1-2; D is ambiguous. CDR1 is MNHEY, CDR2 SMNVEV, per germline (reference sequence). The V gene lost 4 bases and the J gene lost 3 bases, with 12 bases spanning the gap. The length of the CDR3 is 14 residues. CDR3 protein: CASSSSFTDYGYTF. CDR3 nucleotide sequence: TGTGCCAGCAGTTCCTCTTTCACTGACTATGGCTACACCTTC.

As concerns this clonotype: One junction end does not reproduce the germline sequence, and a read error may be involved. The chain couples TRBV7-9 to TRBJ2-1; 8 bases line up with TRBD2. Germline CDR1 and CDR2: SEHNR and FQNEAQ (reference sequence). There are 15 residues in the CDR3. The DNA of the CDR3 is TGTGCCAGCAGCCGAACCGGACTAGCAGTCAATGGGCAGTTCTTC. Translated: CASSRTGLAVNGQFF.

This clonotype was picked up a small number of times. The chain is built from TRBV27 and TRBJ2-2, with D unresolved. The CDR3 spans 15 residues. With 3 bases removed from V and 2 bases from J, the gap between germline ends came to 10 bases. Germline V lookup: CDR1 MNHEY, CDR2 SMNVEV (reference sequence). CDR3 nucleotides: TGTGCCAGCAGTTTTTCTCGCAGAAACACCGGGGAGCTGTTTTTT. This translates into CASSFSRRNTGELFF.

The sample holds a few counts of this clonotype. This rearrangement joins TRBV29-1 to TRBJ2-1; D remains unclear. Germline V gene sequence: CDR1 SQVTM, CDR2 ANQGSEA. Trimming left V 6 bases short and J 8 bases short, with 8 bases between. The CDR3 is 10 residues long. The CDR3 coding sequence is TGCAGCGTACAAGTCGATGAGCAGTTCTTC. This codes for CSVQVDEQFF.

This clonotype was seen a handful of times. The CDR3 sequence is CASSGTGYNSPLHF. The CDR3 region has the DNA TGTGCCAGCAGTGGGACAGGCTATAATTCACCCCTCCACTTT. This chain links TRBV2 with TRBJ1-6; 7 nucleotides agree with TRBD1. This CDR3 has 14 amino acids. V lost 4 bases and J lost 3; bases outside the gene matches: 0. From germline, CDR1 is SNHLY and CDR2 FYNNEI.

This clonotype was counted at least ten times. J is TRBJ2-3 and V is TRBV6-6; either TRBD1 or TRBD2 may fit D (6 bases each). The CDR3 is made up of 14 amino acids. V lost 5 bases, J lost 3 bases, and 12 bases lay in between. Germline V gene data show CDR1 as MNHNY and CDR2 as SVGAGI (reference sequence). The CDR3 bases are TGTGCCAGCAGTCGGGGGCCGGGGACAGATACGCAGTATTTT. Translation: CASSRGPGTDTQYF.

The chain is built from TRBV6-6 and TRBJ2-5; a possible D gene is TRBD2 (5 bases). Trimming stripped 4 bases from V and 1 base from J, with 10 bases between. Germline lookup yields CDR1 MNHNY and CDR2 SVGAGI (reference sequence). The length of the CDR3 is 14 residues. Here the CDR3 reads CASSSWRIQETQYF. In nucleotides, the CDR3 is TGTGCCAGCAGTTCCTGGAGGATCCAAGAGACCCAGTACTTC.

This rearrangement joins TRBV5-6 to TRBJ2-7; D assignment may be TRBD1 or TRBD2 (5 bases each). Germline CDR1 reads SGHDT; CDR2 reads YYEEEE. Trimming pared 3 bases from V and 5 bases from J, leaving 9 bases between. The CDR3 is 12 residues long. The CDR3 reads CASSSGTNEQYF. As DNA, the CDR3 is TGTGCCAGCAGCTCCGGGACGAACGAGCAGTACTTC.

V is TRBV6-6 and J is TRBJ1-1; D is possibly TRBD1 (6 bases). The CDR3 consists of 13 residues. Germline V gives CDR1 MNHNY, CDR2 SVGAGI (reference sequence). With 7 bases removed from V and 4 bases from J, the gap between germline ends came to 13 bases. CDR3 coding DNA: TGTGCCAGCACCAACAGGGAGAGCACTGAAGCTTTCTTT. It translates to CASTNRESTEAFF.

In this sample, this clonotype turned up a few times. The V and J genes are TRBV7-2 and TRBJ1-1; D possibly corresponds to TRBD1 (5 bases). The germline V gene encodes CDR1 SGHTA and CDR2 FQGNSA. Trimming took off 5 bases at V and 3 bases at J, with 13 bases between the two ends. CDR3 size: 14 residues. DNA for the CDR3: TGTGCCAGCAGCGTCAGGGCTCGGGACACTGAAGCTTTCTTT. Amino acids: CASSVRARDTEAFF. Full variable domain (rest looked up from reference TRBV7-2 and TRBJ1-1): GAGVSQSPSNKVTEKGKDVELRCDPISGHTALYWYRQSLGQGLEFLIYFQGNSAPDKSGLPSDRFSAERTGGSVSTLTIQRTQQEDSAVYLCASSVRARDTEAFFGQGTRLTVV.

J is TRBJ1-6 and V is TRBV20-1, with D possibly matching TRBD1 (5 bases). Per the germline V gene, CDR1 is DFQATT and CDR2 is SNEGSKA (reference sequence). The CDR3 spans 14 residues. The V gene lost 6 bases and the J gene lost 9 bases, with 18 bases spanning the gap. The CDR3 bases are TGCAGTGCCGCCCAGCCCCTCGGGGGTTCACCCCTCCACTTT. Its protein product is CSAAQPLGGSPLHF.

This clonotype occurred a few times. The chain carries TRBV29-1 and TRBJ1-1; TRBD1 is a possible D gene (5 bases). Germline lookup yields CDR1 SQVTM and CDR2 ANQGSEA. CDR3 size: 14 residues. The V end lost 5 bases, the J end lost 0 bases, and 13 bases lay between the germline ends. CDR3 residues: CSVLPGPLNTEAFF. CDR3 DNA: TGCAGCGTTCTTCCAGGGCCGCTGAACACTGAAGCTTTCTTT.

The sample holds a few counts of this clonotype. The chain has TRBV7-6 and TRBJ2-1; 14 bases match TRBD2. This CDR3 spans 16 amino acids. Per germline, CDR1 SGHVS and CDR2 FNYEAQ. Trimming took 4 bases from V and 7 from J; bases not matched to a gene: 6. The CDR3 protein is CASSYGLAGGGNEQFF. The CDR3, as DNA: TGTGCCAGCAGCTACGGACTAGCGGGAGGAGGGAATGAGCAGTTCTTC.